These 22 T cell receptor beta chains originate from one sample sequenced in a study of blood T cell repertoires in COVID-19. Libraries were prepared by immunoSEQ multiplex PCR; TCRdb keeps only in-frame clonotypes and omits some of them. The sample holds about 160,000 clones; more than 70% are singletons and the top ten take 2.5% to 3%. Sequences were obtained from peripheral blood. These receptors all come from a man aged 55 to 70 with acute or convalescent COVID-19.

The CDR3 protein is CASSQVVNTEAFF. DNA of the CDR3: TGTGCCAGCAGCCAAGTAGTGAACACTGAAGCTTTCTTT. V is TRBV7-2 and J is TRBJ1-1; D is ambiguous. The CDR3 is made up of 13 amino acids. V lost 5 bases, J lost 0 bases, and 7 bases lay in between. CDR1 and CDR2 from the germline V gene are SGHTA and FQGNSA.

This chain uses TRBV11-2 with TRBJ1-1; 8 bases are a match to TRBD1. Germline V gene lookup returns CDR1 SGHAT and CDR2 FQNNGV. J was trimmed by 12 bases and V by 0 bases; bases with no gene match: 6. CDR3 size: 13 residues. Here the CDR3 DNA reads TGTGCCAGCAGCTTAGAGCAGGGGGCTACGTCTTTCTTT. This sequence encodes CASSLEQGATSFF. Variable domain in full (rest from reference TRBV11-2 and TRBJ1-1): EAGVAQSPRYKIIEKRQSVAFWCNPISGHATLYWYQQILGQGPKLLIQFQNNGVVDDSQLPKDRFSAERLKGVDSTLKIQPAKLEDSAVYLCASSLEQGATSFFGQGTRLTVV.

This chain connects TRBV10-2 to TRBJ2-7; 8 bases line up with TRBD2. The length of the CDR3 is 15 residues. V trimming: 1 base; J trimming: 6 bases; junction bases outside the gene matches: 8. Germline CDR1 reads WSHSY; CDR2 reads SAAADI. CDR3 loop: CASSEWASGSGEQYF. The CDR3 region has the DNA TGCGCCAGCAGTGAGTGGGCTAGCGGGTCTGGCGAGCAGTACTTC.

The chain links TRBV7-8 to TRBJ2-7; 8 nucleotides agree with TRBD1. This CDR3 spans 13 amino acids. The ends lost 3 bases at V and 5 bases at J; junction bases unmatched: 3. CDR1 SGHVS and CDR2 FQNEAQ come from the germline V gene. The CDR3 DNA is TGTGCCAGCAGCTTCGACAGGGGCGACGAGCAGTACTTC. Amino acids: CASSFDRGDEQYF.

V gene TRBV4-1 combines with J gene TRBJ1-1; a possible D gene is TRBD1 (6 bases). The CDR3 loop spans 15 amino acids. From germline, CDR1 is MGHRA and CDR2 YSYEKL. V was trimmed by 4 bases and J by 4 bases, leaving 16 bases between them. CDR3 in amino acids: CASSPLGGAGTEAFF. In DNA, the CDR3 is TGCGCCAGCAGCCCACTTGGGGGGGCGGGCACTGAAGCTTTCTTT.

This chain connects TRBV5-4 to TRBJ2-7, with 9 bases identical to TRBD1. After removal of 4 bases from V and 1 base from J, the junction contained 9 bases not matched to a gene. The CDR3 length is 16 residues. CDR1 is SGHNT, CDR2 YYREEE, per germline (reference sequence). The CDR3 DNA follows: TGTGCCAGCAGCCGACCATCGGGACAGGGATCCTACGAGCAGTACTTC. This encodes CASSRPSGQGSYEQYF.

The CDR3 region has the DNA TGTGCCAGCAGTGGTTCGGACAGGAGGGGGTCGGACTATGGCTACACCTTC. Translation: CASSGSDRRGSDYGYTF. This sequence joins TRBV2 and TRBJ1-2; 7 bases fit TRBD1. Germline CDR1 and CDR2: SNHLY and FYNNEI. The CDR3 has 17 residues. The junction had 14 bases not matched to a gene; V was cut back by 4 bases and J by 3 bases.

This clone was counted a single time. The chain is built from TRBV19 and TRBJ1-2, with D possibly TRBD1 on 6 matching bases. Germline-derived CDR1 and CDR2 are LNHDA and SQIVND (reference sequence). This CDR3 comprises 15 residues. V was clipped by 0 bases and J by 5 bases, with 13 bases between them. The CDR3 region has the DNA TGTGCCAGTAGTATAGATTCGGCAGGGGTTTATGGCTACACCTTC. Amino acids: CASSIDSAGVYGYTF.

This sequence joins TRBV18 and TRBJ2-1, with 10 positions matching TRBD1. The CDR3 sequence is 15 residues long. V lost 6 bases to trimming and J lost 6 bases; unmatched junction nucleotides: 8. Germline assignment: CDR1 KGHSH and CDR2 LQKENI. CDR3 in DNA: TGTGCCAGCTCCCCCCCGGGACAGGGGTCCAATGAGCAGTTCTTC. It translates to CASSPPGQGSNEQFF. The entire variable domain, with the rest obtained from reference TRBV18 and TRBJ2-1, is as follows: NAGVMQNPRHLVRRRGQEARLRCSPMKGHSHVYWYRQLPEEGLKFMVYLQKENIIDESGMPKERFSAEFPKEGPSILRIQQVVRGDSAAYFCASSPPGQGSNEQFFGPGTRLTVL.

V gene TRBV4-2 combines with J gene TRBJ1-2; 7 positions agree with TRBD1. CDR1 and CDR2 (germline): LGHNA, YNFKEQ. This CDR3 region has 17 residues. Trimming took 2 bases from V and 0 from J; bases not matched to a gene: 9. CDR3 nucleotide sequence: TGTGCCAGCAGCCAATTAGGCCAGGGGGTCCCTAACTATGGCTACACCTTC. Translation: CASSQLGQGVPNYGYTF.

Points on this clone: Other DNA variants within this sample encode the same CDR3. This chain links TRBV5-1 with TRBJ2-3; 11 bases are a match to TRBD2. Trimming removed 5 bases from V and 2 bases from J; junction bases left unmatched: 7. Germline values: CDR1 SGHRS, CDR2 YFSETQ. The CDR3 runs to 16 residues. CDR3: CASRRTSGGPTDTQYF. The CDR3, as DNA: TGCGCCAGCAGACGTACTAGCGGGGGCCCCACAGATACGCAGTATTTT.

This chain joins TRBV5-1 and TRBJ1-4; 9 nucleotides agree with TRBD1. The V gene's germline CDR1 is SGHRS and CDR2 YFSETQ. CDR3 length: 17 residues. V lost 5 bases, J lost 7 bases, and 15 bases stayed unmatched. The CDR3: CASRPGTGFRMSEKLFF. The CDR3 DNA reads TGCGCCAGCAGACCCGGGACAGGGTTTCGTATGAGTGAAAAACTGTTTTTT.

V and J are TRBV25-1 and TRBJ1-1; TRBD1 agrees at 9 bases. Germline CDR1 reads MGHDK; CDR2 reads SYGVNS. The length of the CDR3 is 15 residues. J was trimmed by 3 bases and V by 3 bases; bases with no gene match: 5. CDR3 sequence: CASSDYRTGDTEAFF. The DNA for the CDR3 is TGTGCCAGCAGTGATTATAGGACAGGGGACACTGAAGCTTTCTTT.

The V and J genes are TRBV10-2 and TRBJ1-4, with TRBD1 identical over 8 bases. Unmatched junction bases numbered 1, after V lost 5 bases and J lost 2 bases. This CDR3 region has 14 residues. Germline V gives CDR1 WSHSY, CDR2 SAAADI. The CDR3 region is CASSWTGTNEKLFF. CDR3 coding DNA: TGCGCCAGCAGTTGGACAGGGACTAATGAAAAACTGTTTTTT.

In its sample, this clone was seen once. In nucleotides, the CDR3 is TGTGCCAGCTGTCCCGGGACAGGGCAATACAATGAGCAGTTCTTC. Translated: CASCPGTGQYNEQFF. The V call is TRBV18, the J call TRBJ2-1; 9 nucleotides line up with TRBD1. Germline V gives CDR1 KGHSH, CDR2 LQKENI. V lost 7 bases, J lost 4 bases, and 8 bases stayed unmatched. The length of the CDR3 is 15 residues. The whole variable domain, remainder taken from reference TRBV18 and TRBJ2-1, is NAGVMQNPRHLVRRRGQEARLRCSPMKGHSHVYWYRQLPEEGLKFMVYLQKENIIDESGMPKERFSAEFPKEGPSILRIQQVVRGDSAAYFCASCPGTGQYNEQFFGPGTRLTVL.

CDR3 in DNA: TGTGCCAGCAGCCAGCACGATACAGGGCTCTTGAACACTGAAGCTTTCTTT. Translated, it gives CASSQHDTGLLNTEAFF. This sequence joins TRBV3-1 (or the pseudogene TRBV3-2) and TRBJ1-1; tentatively, D is TRBD1 (6 bases). This CDR3 is 17 amino acids long. The germline gives CDR1 LGHDT, CDR2 YNNKEL (reference sequence). V shed 3 bases and J shed 0 bases, with 17 bases lying between them.

This rearrangement joins TRBV6-5 to TRBJ1-4; TRBD1 agrees at 8 bases. Per germline, CDR1 MNHEY and CDR2 SVGAGI. CDR3 length: 16 amino acids. J gave up 2 bases and V 0 bases, and 2 bases lay outside the gene matches. CDR3 DNA sequence: TGTGCCAGCAGTTACTCCAGGGGGCCGACTAATGAAAAACTGTTTTTT. Translation gives CASSYSRGPTNEKLFF.

The chain uses TRBV3-1 (or the pseudogene TRBV3-2) and TRBJ1-3; 8 bases align to TRBD1. Germline V gives CDR1 LGHDT, CDR2 YNNKEL (reference sequence). The CDR3 has 16 residues. The V segment lost 1 base and the J segment 2 bases; nucleotides outside the gene matches: 4. CDR3 coding DNA: TGTGCCAGCAGCCAAGTACGGACAGGGACTGGAAACACCATATATTTT. It yields the protein CASSQVRTGTGNTIYF.

This clone was seen a single time. V gene TRBV5-4 combines with J gene TRBJ1-1, with 8 positions matching TRBD1. This CDR3 is 15 amino acids long. Germline V gene data show CDR1 as SGHNT and CDR2 as YYREEE (reference sequence). J lost 6 bases, V lost 4 bases, and 11 bases had no gene match. CDR3 protein: CASSDFTSRGPEAFF. The CDR3 DNA reads as TGTGCCAGCAGCGATTTCACTTCCAGGGGGCCTGAAGCTTTCTTT.

The chain uses TRBV6-5 and TRBJ2-2, with a weak D call TRBD1 (5 bases). The CDR3 length is 14 residues. V was clipped by 7 bases and J by 0 bases, with 9 bases between them. The germline CDR1 and CDR2 sequences are MNHEY and SVGAGI. CDR3 amino acids: CASKWTTNTGELFF. Written as DNA, the CDR3 is TGTGCCAGCAAGTGGACAACGAACACCGGGGAGCTGTTTTTT.

The V gene is TRBV6-4, the J gene TRBJ1-5, with 8 bases identical to TRBD1. Germline loops: CDR1 MRHNA, CDR2 SNTAGT. The V and J ends lost 2 bases and 5 bases, in that order; junction bases with no gene match: 2. CDR3 length equals 14 residues. CDR3 loop: CASSDATGDQPQHF. In DNA form, the CDR3 reads TGTGCCAGCAGTGACGCGACAGGGGATCAGCCCCAGCATTTT.

The genes are TRBV4-2 and TRBJ2-6, with D maybe TRBD2 (5 bases). CDR1 and CDR2 (germline): LGHNA, YNFKEQ. V shed 4 bases and J shed 2 bases, with 9 bases lying between them. The CDR3 has 15 amino acids. The CDR3 region is CASSPGGAGANVLTF. DNA for the CDR3: TGTGCCAGCAGCCCCGGAGGCGCTGGGGCCAACGTCCTGACTTTC.